This TCR beta chain came from a study of beta chain features in type 1 diabetes. V was cut by 4 bases and J by 5 bases, with 10 bases left in between. This CDR3 contains 13 residues. Germline V gene lookup returns CDR1 SGHRS and CDR2 YFSETQ. The isolated RNA, all of it, was reverse transcribed, so expressed TCRB transcripts were what got sequenced. Method: immunoSEQ multiplex PCR; TCRdb's copy keeps in-frame clones and lacks some. Here the sample spans a few hundred thousand clones, roughly 11% being singletons. V is TRBV5-1 and J is TRBJ2-4; D possibly matches TRBD1 or TRBD2 (5 bases each). Sequences were obtained from central memory CD4+ T cells from blood. The TCR originated in a man younger than 30 in good health. The CDR3 DNA sequence: TGCGCCAGCAGCGGGGACGTACAAAACATTCAGTACTTC. Amino acid sequence: CASSGDVQNIQYF.